This T cell receptor beta chain was captured in a study of CD8 T cells in Susac syndrome. Reverse transcription of roughly 0.5 to 1 ug RNA was carried out with random hexamers. TCRdb reanalysed the immunoSEQ multiplex PCR reads using MiXCR and keeps one entry per CDR3 protein. The sample carries about 150,000 distinct CDR3 sequences, 85% to 95% recorded once. Trimming cost V 3 bases and J 4 bases, with 9 bases left between them. This CDR3 region has 13 residues. The J gene is TRBJ1-2, the V gene TRBV12-3 or TRBV12-4, with no clear D. Sequenced: CD4+ T cells from PBMCs. This receptor was taken from a human donor with Susac syndrome. The CDR3 DNA is TGTGCCAGCAGTTTCCAACGGGGCTATGGCTACACCTTC. This codes for CASSFQRGYGYTF.